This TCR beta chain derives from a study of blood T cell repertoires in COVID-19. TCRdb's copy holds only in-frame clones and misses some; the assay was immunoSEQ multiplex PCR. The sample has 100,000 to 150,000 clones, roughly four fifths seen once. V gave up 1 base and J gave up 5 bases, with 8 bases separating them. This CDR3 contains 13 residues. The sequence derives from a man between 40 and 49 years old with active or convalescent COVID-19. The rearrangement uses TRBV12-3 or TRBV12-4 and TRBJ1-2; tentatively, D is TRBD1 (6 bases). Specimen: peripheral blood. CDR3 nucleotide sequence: TGTGCCAGCAGTTTAGGGGGGCGGTATGGCTACACCTTC. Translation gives CASSLGGRYGYTF.